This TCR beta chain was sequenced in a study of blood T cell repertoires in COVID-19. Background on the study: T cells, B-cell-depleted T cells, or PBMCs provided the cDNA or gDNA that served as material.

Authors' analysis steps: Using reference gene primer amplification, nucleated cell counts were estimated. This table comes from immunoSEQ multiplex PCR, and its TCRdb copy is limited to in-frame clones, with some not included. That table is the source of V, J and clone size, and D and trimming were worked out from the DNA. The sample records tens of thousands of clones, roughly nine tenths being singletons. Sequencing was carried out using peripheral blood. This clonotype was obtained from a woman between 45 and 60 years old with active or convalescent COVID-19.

As DNA, the CDR3 is TGTGCTAGTGGTTTGGGGCGAGGTAATTCACCCCTCCACTTT. Translation: CASGLGRGNSPLHF. The gene calls are TRBV12-5 and TRBJ1-6, with D unresolved. Germline V CDR1 and CDR2: LGHNT, FRNRAP. The CDR3 is 14 residues long. V was clipped by 1 base and J by 6 bases, with 7 bases between them.